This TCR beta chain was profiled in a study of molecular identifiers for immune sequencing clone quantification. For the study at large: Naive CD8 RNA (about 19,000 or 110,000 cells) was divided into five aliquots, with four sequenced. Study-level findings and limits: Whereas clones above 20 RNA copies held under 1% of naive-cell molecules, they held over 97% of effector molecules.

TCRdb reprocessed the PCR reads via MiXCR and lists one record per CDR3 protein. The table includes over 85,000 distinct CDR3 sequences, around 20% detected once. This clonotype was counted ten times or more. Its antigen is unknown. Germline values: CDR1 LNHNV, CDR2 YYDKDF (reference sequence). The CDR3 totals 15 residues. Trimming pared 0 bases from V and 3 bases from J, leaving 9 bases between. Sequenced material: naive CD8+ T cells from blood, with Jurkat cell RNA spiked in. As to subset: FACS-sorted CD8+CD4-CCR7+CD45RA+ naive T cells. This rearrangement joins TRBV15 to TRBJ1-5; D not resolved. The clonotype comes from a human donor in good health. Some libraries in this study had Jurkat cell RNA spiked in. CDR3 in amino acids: CATSRDLGFNQPQHF. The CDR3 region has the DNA TGTGCCACCAGCAGAGATTTGGGCTTCAATCAGCCCCAGCATTTT.